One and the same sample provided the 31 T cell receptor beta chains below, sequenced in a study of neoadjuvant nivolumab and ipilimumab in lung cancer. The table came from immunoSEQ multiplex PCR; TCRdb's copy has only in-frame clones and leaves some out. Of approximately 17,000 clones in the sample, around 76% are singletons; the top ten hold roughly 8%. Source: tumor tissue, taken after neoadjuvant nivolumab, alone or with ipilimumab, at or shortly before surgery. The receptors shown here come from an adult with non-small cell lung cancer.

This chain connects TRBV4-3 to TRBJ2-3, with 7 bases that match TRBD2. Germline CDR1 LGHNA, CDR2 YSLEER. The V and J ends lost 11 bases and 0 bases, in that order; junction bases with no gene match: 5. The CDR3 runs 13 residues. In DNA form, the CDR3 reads TGCGCCCGCGACGGGGGGAGCACAGATACGCAGTATTTT. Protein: CARDGGSTDTQYF.

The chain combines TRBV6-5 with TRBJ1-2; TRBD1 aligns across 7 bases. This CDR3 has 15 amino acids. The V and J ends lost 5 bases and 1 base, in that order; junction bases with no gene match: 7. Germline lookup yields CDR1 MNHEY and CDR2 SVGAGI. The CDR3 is CASSPFGQVNYGYTF. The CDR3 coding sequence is TGTGCCAGCAGTCCGTTCGGACAGGTTAACTATGGCTACACCTTC.

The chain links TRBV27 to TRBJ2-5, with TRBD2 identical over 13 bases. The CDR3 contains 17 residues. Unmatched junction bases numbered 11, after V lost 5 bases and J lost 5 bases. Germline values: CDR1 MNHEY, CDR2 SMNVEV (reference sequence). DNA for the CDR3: TGTGCCAGCAGTGACATACTAGCGGGGGGGCCGGGTGAGACCCAGTACTTC. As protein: CASSDILAGGPGETQYF.

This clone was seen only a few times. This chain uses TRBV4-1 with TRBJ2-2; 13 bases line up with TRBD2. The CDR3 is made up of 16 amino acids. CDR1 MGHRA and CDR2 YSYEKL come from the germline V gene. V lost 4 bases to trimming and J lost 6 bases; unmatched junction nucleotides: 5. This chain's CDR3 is CASSPPGLAGPGELFF. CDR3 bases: TGCGCCAGCAGCCCACCGGGACTAGCGGGGCCCGGGGAGCTGTTTTTT.

The CDR3 DNA reads as TGTGCCAGCAGCTTAGATCTGGGTCAGTCAACAGCTTTCTTT. This gives the protein CASSLDLGQSTAFF. This chain links TRBV11-2 with TRBJ1-1; D not resolved. The CDR3 consists of 14 residues. The V and J ends lost 0 bases and 10 bases respectively, with 15 bases between them. Germline CDR1 and CDR2: SGHAT and FQNNGV.

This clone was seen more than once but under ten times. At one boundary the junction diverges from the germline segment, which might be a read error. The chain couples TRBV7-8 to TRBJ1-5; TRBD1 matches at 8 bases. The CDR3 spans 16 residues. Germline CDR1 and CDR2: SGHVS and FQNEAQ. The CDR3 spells CASSLAGRGQGQPQHF. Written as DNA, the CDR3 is TGTGCCAGCAGCCTAGCGGGCAGGGGGCAAGGTCAGCCCCAGCATTTT. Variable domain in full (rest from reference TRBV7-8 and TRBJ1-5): GAGVSQSPRYKVAKRGQDVALRCDPISGHVSLFWYQQALGQGPEFLTYFQNEAQLDKSGLPSDRFFAERPEGSVSTLKIQRTQQEDSAVYLCASSLAGRGQGQPQHFGDGTRLSIL.

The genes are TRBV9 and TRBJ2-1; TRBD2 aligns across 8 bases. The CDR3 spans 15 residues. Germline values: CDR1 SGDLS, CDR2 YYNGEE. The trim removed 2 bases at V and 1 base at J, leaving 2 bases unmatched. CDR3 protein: CASSVGLVSYNEQFF. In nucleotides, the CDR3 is TGTGCCAGCAGCGTGGGACTAGTGTCCTACAATGAGCAGTTCTTC.

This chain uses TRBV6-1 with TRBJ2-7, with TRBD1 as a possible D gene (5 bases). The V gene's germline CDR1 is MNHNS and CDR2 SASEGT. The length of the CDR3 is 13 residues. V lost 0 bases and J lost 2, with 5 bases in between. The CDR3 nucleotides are TGTGCCAGCAGTGAAGCGGGGCCCTACGAGCAGTACTTC. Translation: CASSEAGPYEQYF.

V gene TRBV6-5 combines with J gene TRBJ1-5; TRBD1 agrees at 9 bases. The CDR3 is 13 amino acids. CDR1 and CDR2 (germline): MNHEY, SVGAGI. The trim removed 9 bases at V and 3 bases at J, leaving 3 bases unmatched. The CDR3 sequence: CARTGGFNQPQHF. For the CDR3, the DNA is TGTGCCAGAACAGGGGGCTTCAATCAGCCCCAGCATTTT.

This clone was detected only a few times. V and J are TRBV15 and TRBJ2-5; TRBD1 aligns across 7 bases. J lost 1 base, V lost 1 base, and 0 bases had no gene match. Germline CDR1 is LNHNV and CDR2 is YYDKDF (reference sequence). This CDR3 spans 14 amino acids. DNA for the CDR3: TGTGCCACCAGCAGAGGGGACAGCCAAGAGACCCAGTACTTC. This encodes CATSRGDSQETQYF.

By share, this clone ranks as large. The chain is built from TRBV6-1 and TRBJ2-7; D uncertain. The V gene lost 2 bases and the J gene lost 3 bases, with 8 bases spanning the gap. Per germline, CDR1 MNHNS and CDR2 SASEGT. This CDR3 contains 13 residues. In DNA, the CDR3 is TGTGCCAGCAGTGAATTTAGTTTCTACGAGCAGTACTTC. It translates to CASSEFSFYEQYF.

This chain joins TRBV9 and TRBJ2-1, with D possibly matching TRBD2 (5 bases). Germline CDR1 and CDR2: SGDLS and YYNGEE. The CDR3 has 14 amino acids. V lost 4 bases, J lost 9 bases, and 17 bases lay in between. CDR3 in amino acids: CASSQTPGFAEQFF. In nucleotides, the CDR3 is TGTGCCAGCAGCCAAACCCCGGGGTTCGCTGAGCAGTTCTTC.

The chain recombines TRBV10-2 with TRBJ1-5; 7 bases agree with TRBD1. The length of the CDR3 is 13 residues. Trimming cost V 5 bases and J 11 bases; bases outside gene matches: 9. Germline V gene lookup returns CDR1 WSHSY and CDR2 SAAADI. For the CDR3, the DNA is TGCGCCAGCAGTCAACACCACAGGGGAGCCCAGCATTTT. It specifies CASSQHHRGAQHF.

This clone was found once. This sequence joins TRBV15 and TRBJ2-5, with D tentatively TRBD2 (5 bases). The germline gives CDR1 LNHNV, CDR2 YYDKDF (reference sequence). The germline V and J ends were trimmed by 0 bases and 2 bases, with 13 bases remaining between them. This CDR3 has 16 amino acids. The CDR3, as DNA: TGTGCCACCAGCAGAGATCTAACGGGGTGGCAAGAGACCCAGTACTTC. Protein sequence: CATSRDLTGWQETQYF.

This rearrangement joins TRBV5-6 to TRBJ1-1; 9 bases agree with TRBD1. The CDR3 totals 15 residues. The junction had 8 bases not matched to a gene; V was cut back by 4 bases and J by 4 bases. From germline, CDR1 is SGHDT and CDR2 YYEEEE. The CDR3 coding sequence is TGTGCCAGCAGCCCCGGGACAGGGATAGGCACTGAAGCTTTCTTT. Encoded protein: CASSPGTGIGTEAFF.

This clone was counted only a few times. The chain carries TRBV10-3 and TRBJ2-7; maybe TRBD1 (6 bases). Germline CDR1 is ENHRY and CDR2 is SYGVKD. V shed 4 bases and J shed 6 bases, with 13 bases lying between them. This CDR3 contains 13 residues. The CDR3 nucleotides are TGTGCCATCAGTGGAGGGGGTCGGGGCGAGCAGTACTTC. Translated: CAISGGGRGEQYF.

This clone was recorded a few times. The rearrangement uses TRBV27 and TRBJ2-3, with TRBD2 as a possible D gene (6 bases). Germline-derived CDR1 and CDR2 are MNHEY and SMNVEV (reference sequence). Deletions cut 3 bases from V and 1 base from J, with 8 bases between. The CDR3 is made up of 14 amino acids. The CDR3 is CASSLIAGTDTQYF. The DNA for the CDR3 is TGTGCCAGCAGTTTGATAGCGGGCACAGATACGCAGTATTTT.

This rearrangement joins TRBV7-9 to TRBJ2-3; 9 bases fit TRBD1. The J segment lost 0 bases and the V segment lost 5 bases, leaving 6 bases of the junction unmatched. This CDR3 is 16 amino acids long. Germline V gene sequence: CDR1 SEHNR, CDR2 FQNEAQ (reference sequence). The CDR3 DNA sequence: TGTGCCAGCAGCCCGCGGACAGGGGTCAGCACAGATACGCAGTATTTT. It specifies CASSPRTGVSTDTQYF.

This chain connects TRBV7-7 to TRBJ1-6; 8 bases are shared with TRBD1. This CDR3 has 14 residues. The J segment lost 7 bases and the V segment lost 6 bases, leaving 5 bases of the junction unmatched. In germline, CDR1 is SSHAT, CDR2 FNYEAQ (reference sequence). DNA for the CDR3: TGTGCCAGCAGAGGACAGGGAGAGAATTCACCCCTCCACTTT. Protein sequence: CASRGQGENSPLHF.

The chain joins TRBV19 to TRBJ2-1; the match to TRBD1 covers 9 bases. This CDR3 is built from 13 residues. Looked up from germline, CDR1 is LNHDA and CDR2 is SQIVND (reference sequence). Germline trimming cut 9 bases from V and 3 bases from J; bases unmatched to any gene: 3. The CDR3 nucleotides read TGTGCCAGCCGGGACAGGGACTACAATGAGCAGTTCTTC. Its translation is CASRDRDYNEQFF.

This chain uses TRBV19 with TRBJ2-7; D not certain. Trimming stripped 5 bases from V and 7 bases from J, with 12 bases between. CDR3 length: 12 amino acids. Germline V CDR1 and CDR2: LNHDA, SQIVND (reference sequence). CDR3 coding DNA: TGTGCCAGTAGTGCCCCAAACTGGGAGCAGTACTTC. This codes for CASSAPNWEQYF.

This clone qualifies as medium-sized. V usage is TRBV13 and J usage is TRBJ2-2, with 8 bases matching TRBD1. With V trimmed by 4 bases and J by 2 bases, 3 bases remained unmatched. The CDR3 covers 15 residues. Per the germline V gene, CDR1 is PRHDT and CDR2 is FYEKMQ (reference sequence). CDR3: CASSSGQGNTGELFF. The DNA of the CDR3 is TGTGCCAGCAGCTCCGGACAGGGAAACACCGGGGAGCTGTTTTTT.

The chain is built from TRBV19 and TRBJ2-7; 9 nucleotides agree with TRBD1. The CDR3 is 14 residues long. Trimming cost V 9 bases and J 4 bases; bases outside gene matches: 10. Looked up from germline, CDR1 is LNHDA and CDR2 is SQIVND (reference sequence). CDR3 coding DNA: TGTGCCAGCCGTCAGGGGACAGGGTCATACGAGCAGTACTTC. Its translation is CASRQGTGSYEQYF.

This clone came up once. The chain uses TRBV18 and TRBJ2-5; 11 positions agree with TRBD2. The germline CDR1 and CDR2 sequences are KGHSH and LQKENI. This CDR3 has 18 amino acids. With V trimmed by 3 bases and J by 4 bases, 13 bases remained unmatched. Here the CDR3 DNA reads TGTGCCAGCTCACCCACTTCGGTAGCGGGGGGGCGAGGAGAGACCCAGTACTTC. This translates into CASSPTSVAGGRGETQYF.

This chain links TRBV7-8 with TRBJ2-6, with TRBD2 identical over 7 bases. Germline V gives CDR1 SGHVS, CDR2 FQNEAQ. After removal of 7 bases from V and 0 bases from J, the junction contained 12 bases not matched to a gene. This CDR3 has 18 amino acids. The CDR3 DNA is TGTGCCAGCATCAACGGACGCGGGGGTTTCTCTGGGGCCAACGTCCTGACTTTC. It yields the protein CASINGRGGFSGANVLTF.

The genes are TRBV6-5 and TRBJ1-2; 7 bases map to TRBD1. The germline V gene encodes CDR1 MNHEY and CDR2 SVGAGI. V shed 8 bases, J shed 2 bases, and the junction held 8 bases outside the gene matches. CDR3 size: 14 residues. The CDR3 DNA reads TGTGCCAGCGGGGGAACAGGGGACAACTATGGCTACACCTTC. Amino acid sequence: CASGGTGDNYGYTF.

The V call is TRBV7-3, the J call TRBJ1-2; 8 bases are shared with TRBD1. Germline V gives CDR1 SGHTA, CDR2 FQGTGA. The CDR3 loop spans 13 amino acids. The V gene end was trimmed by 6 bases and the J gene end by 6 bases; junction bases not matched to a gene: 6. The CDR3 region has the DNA TGTGCCAGCAGTTTGGAACAGGGGGATGGCTACACCTTC. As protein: CASSLEQGDGYTF.

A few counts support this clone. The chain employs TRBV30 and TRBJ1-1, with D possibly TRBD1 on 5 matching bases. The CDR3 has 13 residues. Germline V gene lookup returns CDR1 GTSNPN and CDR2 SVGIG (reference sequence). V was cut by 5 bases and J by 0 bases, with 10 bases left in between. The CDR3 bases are TGTGCCTGGGGCGGGACGTTGAACACTGAAGCTTTCTTT. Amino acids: CAWGGTLNTEAFF.

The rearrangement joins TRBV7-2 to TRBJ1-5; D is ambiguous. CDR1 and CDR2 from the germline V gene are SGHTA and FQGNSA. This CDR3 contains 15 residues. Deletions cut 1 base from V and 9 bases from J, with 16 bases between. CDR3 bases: TGTGCCAGCAGCTTAGAGGTCCAAAAGGTATCGCCCCAGCATTTT. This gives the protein CASSLEVQKVSPQHF. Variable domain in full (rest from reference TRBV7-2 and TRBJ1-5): GAGVSQSPSNKVTEKGKDVELRCDPISGHTALYWYRQSLGQGLEFLIYFQGNSAPDKSGLPSDRFSAERTGGSVSTLTIQRTQQEDSAVYLCASSLEVQKVSPQHFGDGTRLSIL.

This chain's CDR3 is CASTQGGLNTEAFF. CDR3 nucleotides: TGTGCCAGCACCCAGGGGGGACTGAACACTGAAGCTTTCTTT. V gene TRBV7-6 combines with J gene TRBJ1-1, with 7 nucleotides matching TRBD1. The CDR3 length is 14 residues. Germline V gene sequence: CDR1 SGHVS, CDR2 FNYEAQ. The V and J ends lost 7 bases and 0 bases, in that order; junction bases with no gene match: 5.

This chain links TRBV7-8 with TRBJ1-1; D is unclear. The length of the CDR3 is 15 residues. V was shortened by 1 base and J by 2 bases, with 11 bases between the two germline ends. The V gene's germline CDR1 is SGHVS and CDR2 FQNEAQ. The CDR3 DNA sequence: TGTGCCAGCAGCTTAGGAGTTTTGGGTAACACTGAAGCTTTCTTT. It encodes CASSLGVLGNTEAFF. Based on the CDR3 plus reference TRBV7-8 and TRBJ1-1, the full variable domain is GAGVSQSPRYKVAKRGQDVALRCDPISGHVSLFWYQQALGQGPEFLTYFQNEAQLDKSGLPSDRFFAERPEGSVSTLKIQRTQQEDSAVYLCASSLGVLGNTEAFFGQGTRLTVV.